The following is a TCR beta chain sequence with its context. The antigen remains undetermined. The study ran the assay at deep level. In the sorted-subset replicate PCRs, 200 ng DNA, 25,000 to 30,000 T cell genomes, was used. This table comes from immunoSEQ multiplex PCR, and its TCRdb copy is limited to in-frame clones, with some not included. The profile shows approximately 1.5 million clones, 95% to 99% of them singletons. The CDR3 spans 15 residues. Germline CDR1 SGHNT, CDR2 YYREEE (reference sequence). Trimming removed 4 bases at V and 1 base at J, with 12 bases between. The data were obtained in a study of shared clonotypes between healthy human individuals. General study results and limits: A few donors had 4% to 5% of their naive CD4 clonotypes in common. Among donors, sharing of clonotypes was expected to be affected by sequencing depth.

Sequencing was done on a sample of naive CD4+ T cells sorted from blood. Subset indicated: CD45RA+ positively selected. The chain employs TRBV5-4 and TRBJ1-3; the D is unclear. The TCR comes from a man in his thirties or forties in good health. For the CDR3, the DNA is TGTGCCAGCAGCCAACTGCGGGAGTCTGGAAACACCATATATTTT. The encoded protein is CASSQLRESGNTIYF.